This T cell receptor (beta chain) comes out of a study of cytomegalovirus exposure and HLA in healthy donors. CDR1 SQVTM and CDR2 ANQGSEA come from the germline V gene. V lost 3 bases and J 0 bases, leaving 10 bases between the germline ends. This CDR3 is 14 amino acids long. PCR involved 60 Vbeta and 13 Jbeta primers. Produced via immunoSEQ multiplex PCR; TCRdb's table is partial and in-frame only. The table shows 150,000 or so clones, with approximately 82% occurring only once. The TCR was taken from a man younger than 45 in good health and CMV-seropositive. Sequenced sample: PBMCs. This sequence joins TRBV29-1 and TRBJ2-3, with D maybe TRBD2 (5 bases). As DNA, the CDR3 is TGCAGCGTTGATTTGGGAGCTAGCACAGATACGCAGTATTTT. This gives the protein CSVDLGASTDTQYF.